This T cell receptor beta chain was captured in a study of control samples from healthy donors and cancer patients. Method: immunoSEQ multiplex PCR; TCRdb's copy keeps in-frame clones and lacks some. The table lists 150,000 to 160,000 clones, 85% to 95% of them singletons. V was cut by 1 base and J by 4 bases, with 11 bases left in between. Germline assignment: CDR1 MNHNS and CDR2 SASEGT. The CDR3 runs 15 residues. Sequencing was carried out using blood. The sequence derives from a man over 45 in good health. The J gene is TRBJ1-3, the V gene TRBV6-1; unclear D gene. The CDR3 nucleotides are TGTGCCAGCAGTGAAGGATTAAATAGGGGAAACACCATATATTTT. This sequence encodes CASSEGLNRGNTIYF.